This T cell receptor beta chain appears in the sequencing data of a study of blood T cells in healthy people across ages. V was clipped by 1 base and J by 4 bases, with 14 bases between them. Germline loops: CDR1 SGHRS, CDR2 YFSETQ. The CDR3 totals 15 residues. Worth noting for this clonotype: Its specificity is unknown.

Notes on the study in general: Because donor CMV status was unknown, expanded clonotype changes were possibly confounded. A roughly linear age-dependent decrease characterized TCR beta diversity per million T cells.

The authors ran a second PCR of 7 to 11 cycles using a sample-barcoded 5' primer and a J-beta primer mix. One entry per CDR3 protein, called by TCRdb with MiXCR from the 5' RACE reads. The sample yields around 1,900,000 distinct CDR3 sequences, about 39% seen once. The sample, roughly 9.1 milliliters of peripheral blood, was drawn from each donor. The authors extracted at least 5 micrograms of total RNA per sample. The source is a human donor in good health. Sequencing was carried out using blood. The chain employs TRBV5-1 and TRBJ1-1, with D possibly being TRBD1 (6 bases). CDR3 coding DNA: TGCGCCAGCAGCTTGTCGGGGGGCGCATTCACTGAAGCTTTCTTT. Its translation: CASSLSGGAFTEAFF. Combining the CDR3 with reference TRBV5-1 and TRBJ1-1 gives the whole variable domain KAGVTQTPRYLIKTRGQQVTLSCSPISGHRSVSWYQQTPGQGLQFLFEYFSETQRNKGNFPGRFSGRQFSNSRSEMNVSTLELGDSALYLCASSLSGGAFTEAFFGQGTRLTVV.